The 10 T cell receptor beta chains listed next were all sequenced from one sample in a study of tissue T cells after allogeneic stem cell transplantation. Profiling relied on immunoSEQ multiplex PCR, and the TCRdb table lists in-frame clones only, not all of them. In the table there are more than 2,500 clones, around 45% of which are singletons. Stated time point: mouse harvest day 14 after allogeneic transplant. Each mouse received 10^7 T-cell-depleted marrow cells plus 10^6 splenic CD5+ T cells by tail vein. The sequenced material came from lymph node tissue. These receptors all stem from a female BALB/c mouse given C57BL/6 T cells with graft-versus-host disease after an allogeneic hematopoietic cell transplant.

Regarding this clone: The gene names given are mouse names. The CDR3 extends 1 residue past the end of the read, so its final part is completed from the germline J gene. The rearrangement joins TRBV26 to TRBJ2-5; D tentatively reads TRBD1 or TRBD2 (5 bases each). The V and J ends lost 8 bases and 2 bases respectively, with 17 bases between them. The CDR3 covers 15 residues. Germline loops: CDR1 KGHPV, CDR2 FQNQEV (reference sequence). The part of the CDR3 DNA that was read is TGTGCCAGCTCCCGCGGGGCTGGCGGCCAAGACACCCAGTAC. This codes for CASSRGAGGQDTQY. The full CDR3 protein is CASSRGAGGQDTQYF.

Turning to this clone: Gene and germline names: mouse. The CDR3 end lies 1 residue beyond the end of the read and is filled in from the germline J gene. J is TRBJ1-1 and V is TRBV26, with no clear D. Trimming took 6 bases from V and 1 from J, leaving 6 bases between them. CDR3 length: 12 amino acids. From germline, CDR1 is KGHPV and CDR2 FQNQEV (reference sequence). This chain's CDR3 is CASRELNTEVFF. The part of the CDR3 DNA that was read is TGTGCCAGCAGAGAATTAAACACAGAAGTCTTC.

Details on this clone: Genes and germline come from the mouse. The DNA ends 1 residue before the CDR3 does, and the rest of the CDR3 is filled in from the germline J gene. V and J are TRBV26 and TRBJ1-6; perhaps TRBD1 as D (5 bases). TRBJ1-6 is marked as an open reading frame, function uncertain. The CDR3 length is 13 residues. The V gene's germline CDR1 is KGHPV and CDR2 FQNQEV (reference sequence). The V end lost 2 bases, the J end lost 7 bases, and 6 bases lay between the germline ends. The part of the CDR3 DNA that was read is TGTGCCAGCAGTCTGGGACAAAATTCGCCCCTCTAC. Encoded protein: CASSLGQNSPLY. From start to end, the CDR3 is CASSLGQNSPLYF.

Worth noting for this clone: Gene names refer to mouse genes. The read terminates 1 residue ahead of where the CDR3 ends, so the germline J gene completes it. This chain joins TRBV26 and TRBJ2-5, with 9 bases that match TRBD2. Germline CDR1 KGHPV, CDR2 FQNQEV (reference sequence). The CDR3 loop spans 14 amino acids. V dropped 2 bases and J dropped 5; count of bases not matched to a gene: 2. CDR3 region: CASSLLGGADTQYF. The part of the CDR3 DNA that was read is TGTGCCAGCAGTCTGCTGGGGGGGGCAGACACCCAGTAC.

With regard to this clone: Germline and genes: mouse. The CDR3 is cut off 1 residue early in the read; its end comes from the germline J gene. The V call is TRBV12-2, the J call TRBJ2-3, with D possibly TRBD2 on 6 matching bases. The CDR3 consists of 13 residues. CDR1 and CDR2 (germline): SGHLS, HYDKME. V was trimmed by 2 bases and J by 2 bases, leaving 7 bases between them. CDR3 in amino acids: CASSPGLAETLYF. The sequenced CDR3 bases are TGTGCCAGCTCTCCGGGACTTGCAGAAACGCTGTAT. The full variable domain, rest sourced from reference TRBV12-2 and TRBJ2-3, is NSGVVQSPRYIIKGKGERSILKCIPISGHLSVAWYQQTQGQELKFFIQHYDKMERDKGNLPSRFSVQQFDDYHSEMNMSALELEDSAVYFCASSPGLAETLYFGSGTRLTVL.

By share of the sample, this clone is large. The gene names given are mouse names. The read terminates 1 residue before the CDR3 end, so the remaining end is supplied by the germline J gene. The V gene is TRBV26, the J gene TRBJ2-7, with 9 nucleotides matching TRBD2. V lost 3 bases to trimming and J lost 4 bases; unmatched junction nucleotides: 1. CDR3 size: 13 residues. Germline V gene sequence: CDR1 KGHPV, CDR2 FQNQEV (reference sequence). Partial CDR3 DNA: TGTGCCAGCAGTCTCTGGGGGGGTTATGAACAGTAC. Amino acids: CASSLWGGYEQY. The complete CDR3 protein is CASSLWGGYEQYF. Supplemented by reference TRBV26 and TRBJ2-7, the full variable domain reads NSKVIQTPRYLVKGQGQKAKMRCIPEKGHPVVFWYQQNKNNEFKFLINFQNQEVLQQIDMTEKRFSAECPSNSPCSLEIQSSEAGDSALYLCASSLWGGYEQYFGPGTRLTVL.

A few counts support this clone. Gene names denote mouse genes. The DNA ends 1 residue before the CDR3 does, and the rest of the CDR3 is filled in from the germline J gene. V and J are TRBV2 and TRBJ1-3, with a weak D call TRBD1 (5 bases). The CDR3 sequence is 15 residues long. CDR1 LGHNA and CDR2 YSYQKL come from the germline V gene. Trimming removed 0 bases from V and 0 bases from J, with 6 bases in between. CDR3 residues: CASSQEDSSGNTLYF. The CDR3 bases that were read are TGTGCCAGCAGCCAAGAAGACAGTTCTGGAAATACGCTCTAT.

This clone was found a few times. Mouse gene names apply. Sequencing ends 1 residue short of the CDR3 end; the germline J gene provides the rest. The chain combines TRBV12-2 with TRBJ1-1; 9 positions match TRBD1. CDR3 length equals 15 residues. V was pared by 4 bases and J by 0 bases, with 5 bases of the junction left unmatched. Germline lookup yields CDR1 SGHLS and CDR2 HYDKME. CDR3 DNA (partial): TGTGCCAGCTCACAGGGGGCGCCGTCAAACACAGAAGTCTTC. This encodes CASSQGAPSNTEVF. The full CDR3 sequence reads CASSQGAPSNTEVFF.

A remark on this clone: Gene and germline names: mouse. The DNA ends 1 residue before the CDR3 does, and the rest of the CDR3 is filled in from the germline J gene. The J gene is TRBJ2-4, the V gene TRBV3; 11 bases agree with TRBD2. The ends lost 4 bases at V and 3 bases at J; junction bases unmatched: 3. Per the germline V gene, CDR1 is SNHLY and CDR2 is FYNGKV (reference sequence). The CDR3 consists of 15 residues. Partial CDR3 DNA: TGTGCCAGCAGCTCCAGGACTGGGGGGCAAAACACCTTGTAC. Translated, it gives CASSSRTGGQNTLY. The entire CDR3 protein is CASSSRTGGQNTLYF.

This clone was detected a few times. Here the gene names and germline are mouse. This CDR3 reads CASSQDFANSDYTF. The CDR3 DNA, read in part, is TGTGCCAGCAGCCAAGATTTTGCAAACTCCGACTACACC. The V and J genes are TRBV5 and TRBJ1-2; D unclear. The sequence runs out 1 residue before the end of the CDR3; the remainder is reconstructed from the germline J gene. The CDR3 is made up of 14 amino acids. Germline V gene data show CDR1 as LGHNA and CDR2 as YNLKQL (reference sequence). The V and J ends lost 0 bases and 0 bases respectively, with 5 bases between them.